This T cell receptor beta chain comes out of a study of shared clonotypes between healthy human individuals. Per the authors' pipeline: Quality scores were absent from the junction-only immunoSEQ sequences, so filtering differed. The data were produced by immunoSEQ multiplex PCR, yet TCRdb's version contains in-frame clones alone and is incomplete. V and J calls and clone size are given by that table; D and trimming were obtained from the DNA. The sample lists 950,000 to 1,100,000 clones, about 80% occurring once. Germline CDR1 LGHNA, CDR2 YSLEER. V shed 4 bases, J shed 7 bases, and the junction held 2 bases outside the gene matches. This CDR3 is 15 amino acids long. As to this clone: Antigen: not known.

Study-level results: Rarefaction revealed incomplete sorted-subset sequencing despite large depth.

This sequence was found in a man in his late teens or twenties in good health. The sequencing sample was made of memory CD4+ T cells sorted from blood. Subset here: CD45RA-negative fraction. The rearrangement uses TRBV4-3 and TRBJ2-1, with TRBD2 identical over 15 bases. The CDR3 sequence: CASSRGTSGGNEQFF. DNA for the CDR3: TGCGCCAGCAGCCGGGGGACTAGCGGGGGGAATGAGCAGTTCTTC.